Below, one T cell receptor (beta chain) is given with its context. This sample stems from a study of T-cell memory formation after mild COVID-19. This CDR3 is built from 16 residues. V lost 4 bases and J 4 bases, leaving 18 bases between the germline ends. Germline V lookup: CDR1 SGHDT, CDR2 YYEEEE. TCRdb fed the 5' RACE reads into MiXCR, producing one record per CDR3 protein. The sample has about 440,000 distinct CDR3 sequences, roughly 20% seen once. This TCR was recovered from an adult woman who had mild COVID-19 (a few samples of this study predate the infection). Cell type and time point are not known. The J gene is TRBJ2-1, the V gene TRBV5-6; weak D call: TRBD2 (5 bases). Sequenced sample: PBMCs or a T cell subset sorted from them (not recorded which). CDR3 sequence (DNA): TGTGCCAGCAGCCGCAGTAAGGTAGCGATATACAATGAGCAGTTCTTC. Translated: CASSRSKVAIYNEQFF.